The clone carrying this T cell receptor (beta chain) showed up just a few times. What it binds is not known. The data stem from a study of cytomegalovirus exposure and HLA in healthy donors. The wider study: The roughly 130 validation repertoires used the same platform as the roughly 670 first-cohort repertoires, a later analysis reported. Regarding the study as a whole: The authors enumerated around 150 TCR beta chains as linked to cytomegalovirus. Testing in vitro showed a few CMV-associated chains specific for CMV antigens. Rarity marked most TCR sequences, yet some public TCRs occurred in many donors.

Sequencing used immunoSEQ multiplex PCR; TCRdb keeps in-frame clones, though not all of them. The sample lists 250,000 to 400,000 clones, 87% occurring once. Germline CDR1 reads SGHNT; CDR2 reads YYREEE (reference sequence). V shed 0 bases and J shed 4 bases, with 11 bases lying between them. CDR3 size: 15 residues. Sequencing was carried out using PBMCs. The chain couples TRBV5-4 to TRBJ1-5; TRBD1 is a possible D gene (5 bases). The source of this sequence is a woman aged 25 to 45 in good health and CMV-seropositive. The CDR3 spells CASSLVPGGNQPQHF. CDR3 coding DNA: TGTGCCAGCAGCTTGGTGCCTGGGGGGAATCAGCCCCAGCATTTT.